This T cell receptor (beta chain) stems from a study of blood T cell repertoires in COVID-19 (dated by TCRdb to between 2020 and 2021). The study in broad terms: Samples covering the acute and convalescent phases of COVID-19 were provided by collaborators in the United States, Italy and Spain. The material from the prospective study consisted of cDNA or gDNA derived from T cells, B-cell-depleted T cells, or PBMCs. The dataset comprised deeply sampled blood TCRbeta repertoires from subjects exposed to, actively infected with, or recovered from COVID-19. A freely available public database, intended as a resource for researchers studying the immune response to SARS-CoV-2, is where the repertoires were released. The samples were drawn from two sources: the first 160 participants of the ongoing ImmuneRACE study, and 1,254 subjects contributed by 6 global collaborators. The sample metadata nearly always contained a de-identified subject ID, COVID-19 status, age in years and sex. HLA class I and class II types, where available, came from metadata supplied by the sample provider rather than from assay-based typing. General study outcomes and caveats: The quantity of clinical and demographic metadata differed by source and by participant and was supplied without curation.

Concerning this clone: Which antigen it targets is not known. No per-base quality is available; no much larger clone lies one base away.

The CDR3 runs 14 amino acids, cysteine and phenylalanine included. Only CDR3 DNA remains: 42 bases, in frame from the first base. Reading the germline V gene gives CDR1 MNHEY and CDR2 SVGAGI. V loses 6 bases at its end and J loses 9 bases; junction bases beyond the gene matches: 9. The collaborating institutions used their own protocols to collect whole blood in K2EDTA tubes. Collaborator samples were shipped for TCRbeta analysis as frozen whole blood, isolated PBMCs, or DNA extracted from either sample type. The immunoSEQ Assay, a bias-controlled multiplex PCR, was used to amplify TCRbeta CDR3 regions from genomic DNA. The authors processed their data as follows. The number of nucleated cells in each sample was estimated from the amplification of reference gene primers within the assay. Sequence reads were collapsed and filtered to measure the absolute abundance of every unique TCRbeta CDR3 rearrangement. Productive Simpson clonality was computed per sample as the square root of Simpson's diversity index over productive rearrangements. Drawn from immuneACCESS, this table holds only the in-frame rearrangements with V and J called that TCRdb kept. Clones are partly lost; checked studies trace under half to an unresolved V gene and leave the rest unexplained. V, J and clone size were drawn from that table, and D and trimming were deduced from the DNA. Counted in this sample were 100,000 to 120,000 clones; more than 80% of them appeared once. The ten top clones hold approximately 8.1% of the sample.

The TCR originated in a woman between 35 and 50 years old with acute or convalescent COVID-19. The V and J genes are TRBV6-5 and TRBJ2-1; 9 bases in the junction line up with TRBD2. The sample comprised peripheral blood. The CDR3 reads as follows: CASSPSSGAGEQFF. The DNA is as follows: TGTGCCAGCAGCCCGTCTAGCGGGGCTGGTGAGCAGTTCTTC.